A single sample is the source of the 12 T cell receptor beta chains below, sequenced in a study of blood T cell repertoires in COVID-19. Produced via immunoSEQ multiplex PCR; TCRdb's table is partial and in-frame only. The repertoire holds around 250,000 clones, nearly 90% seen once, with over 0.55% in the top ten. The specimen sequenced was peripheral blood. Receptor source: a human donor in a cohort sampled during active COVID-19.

The CDR3 region is CASSQAAQGAPYGYTF. CDR3 in DNA: TGCGCCAGCAGCCAAGCGGCCCAGGGTGCACCTTATGGCTACACCTTC. The gene calls are TRBV4-3 and TRBJ1-2; TRBD1 is a possible D gene (5 bases). The V gene lost 1 base and the J gene lost 5 bases, with 17 bases spanning the gap. The CDR3 extends over 16 amino acids. The germline V gene has CDR1 LGHNA and CDR2 YSLEER.

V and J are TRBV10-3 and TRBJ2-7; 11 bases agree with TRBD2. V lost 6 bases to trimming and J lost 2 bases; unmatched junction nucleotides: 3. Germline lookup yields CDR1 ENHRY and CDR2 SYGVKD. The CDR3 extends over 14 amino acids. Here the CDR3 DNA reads TGTGCCATCAGACCGGGACTAGCGGCCTACGAGCAGTACTTC. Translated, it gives CAIRPGLAAYEQYF.

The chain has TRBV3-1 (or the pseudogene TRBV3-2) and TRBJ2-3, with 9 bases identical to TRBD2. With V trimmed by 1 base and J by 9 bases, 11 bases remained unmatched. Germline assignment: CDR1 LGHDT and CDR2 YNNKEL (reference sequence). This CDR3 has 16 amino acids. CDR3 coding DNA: TGTGCCAGCAGCCAAGGGCAGGCTAGCGGGGAGGGGACGCAGTATTTT. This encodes CASSQGQASGEGTQYF.

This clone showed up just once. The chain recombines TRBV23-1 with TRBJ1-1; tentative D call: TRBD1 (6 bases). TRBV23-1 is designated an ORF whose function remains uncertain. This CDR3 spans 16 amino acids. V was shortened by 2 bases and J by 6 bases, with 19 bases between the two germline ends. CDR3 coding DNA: TGCGCCAGCAGTCAACGAAATTACAGGGCGGGTGCTGAAGCTTTCTTT. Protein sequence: CASSQRNYRAGAEAFF.

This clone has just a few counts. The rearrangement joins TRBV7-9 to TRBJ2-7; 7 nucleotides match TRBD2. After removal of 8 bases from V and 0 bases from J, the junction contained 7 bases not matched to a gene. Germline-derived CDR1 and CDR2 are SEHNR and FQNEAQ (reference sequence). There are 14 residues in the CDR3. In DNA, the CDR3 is TGTGCCAGCGAGGCGGGAGCGGGCTCCTACGAGCAGTACTTC. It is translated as CASEAGAGSYEQYF. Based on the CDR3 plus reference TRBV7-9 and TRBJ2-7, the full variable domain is DTGVSQNPRHKITKRGQNVTFRCDPISEHNRLYWYRQTLGQGPEFLTYFQNEAQLEKSRLLSDRFSAERPKGSFSTLEIQRTEQGDSAMYLCASEAGAGSYEQYFGPGTRLTVT.

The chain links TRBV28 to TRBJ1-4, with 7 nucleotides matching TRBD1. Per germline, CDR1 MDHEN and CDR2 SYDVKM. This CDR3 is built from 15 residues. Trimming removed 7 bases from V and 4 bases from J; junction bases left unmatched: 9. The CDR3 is CASTPHWDSNEKLFF. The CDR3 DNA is TGTGCCAGCACTCCGCATTGGGACAGTAATGAAAAACTGTTTTTT.

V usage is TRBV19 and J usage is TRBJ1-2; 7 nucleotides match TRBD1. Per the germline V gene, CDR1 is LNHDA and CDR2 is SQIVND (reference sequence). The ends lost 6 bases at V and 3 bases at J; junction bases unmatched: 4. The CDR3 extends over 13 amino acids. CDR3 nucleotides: TGTGCCAGTAGGGGGGGACAGCACTATGGCTACACCTTC. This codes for CASRGGQHYGYTF. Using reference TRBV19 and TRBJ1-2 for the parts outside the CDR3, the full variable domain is DGGITQSPKYLFRKEGQNVTLSCEQNLNHDAMYWYRQDPGQGLRLIYYSQIVNDFQKGDIAEGYSVSREKKESFPLTVTSAQKNPTAFYLCASRGGQHYGYTFGSGTRLTVV.

The CDR3 loop reads CASSLGHASTEAFF. DNA of the CDR3: TGTGCCAGCAGCTTAGGGCATGCCTCCACTGAAGCTTTCTTT. The chain has TRBV7-2 and TRBJ1-1; D is undetermined. This CDR3 has 14 residues. V shed 1 base and J shed 4 bases, with 10 bases lying between them. Germline CDR1 is SGHTA and CDR2 is FQGNSA.

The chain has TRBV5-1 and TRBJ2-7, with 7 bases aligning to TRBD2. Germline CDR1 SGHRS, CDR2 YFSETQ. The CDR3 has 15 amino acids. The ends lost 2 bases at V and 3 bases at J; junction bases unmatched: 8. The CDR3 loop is CASSLYSGRDYEQYF. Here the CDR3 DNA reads TGCGCCAGCAGCTTATACTCAGGGAGGGACTACGAGCAGTACTTC.

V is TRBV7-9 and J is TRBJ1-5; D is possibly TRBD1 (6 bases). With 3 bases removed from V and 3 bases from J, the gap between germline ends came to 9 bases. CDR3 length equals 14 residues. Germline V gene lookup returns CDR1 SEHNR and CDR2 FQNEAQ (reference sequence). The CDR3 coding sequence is TGTGCCAGCAGCTTCGTGGGGGCCAATCAGCCCCAGCATTTT. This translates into CASSFVGANQPQHF. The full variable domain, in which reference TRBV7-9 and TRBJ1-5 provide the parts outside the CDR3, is DTGVSQNPRHKITKRGQNVTFRCDPISEHNRLYWYRQTLGQGPEFLTYFQNEAQLEKSRLLSDRFSAERPKGSFSTLEIQRTEQGDSAMYLCASSFVGANQPQHFGDGTRLSIL.

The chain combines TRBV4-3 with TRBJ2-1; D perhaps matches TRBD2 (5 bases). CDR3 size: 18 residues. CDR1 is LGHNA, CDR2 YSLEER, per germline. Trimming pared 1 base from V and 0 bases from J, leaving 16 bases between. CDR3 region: CASSQARPGKTSYNEQFF. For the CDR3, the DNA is TGCGCCAGCAGCCAAGCGAGACCGGGGAAAACCTCCTACAATGAGCAGTTCTTC.

The DNA for the CDR3 is TGCGCCAGCAGCCAAGACGGCCAAGAGACCCAGTACTTC. Translating it yields CASSQDGQETQYF. The chain combines TRBV4-3 with TRBJ2-5; D remains unclear. The CDR3 consists of 13 residues. Trimming left V 0 bases short and J 1 base short, with 3 bases between. CDR1 is LGHNA, CDR2 YSLEER, per germline.